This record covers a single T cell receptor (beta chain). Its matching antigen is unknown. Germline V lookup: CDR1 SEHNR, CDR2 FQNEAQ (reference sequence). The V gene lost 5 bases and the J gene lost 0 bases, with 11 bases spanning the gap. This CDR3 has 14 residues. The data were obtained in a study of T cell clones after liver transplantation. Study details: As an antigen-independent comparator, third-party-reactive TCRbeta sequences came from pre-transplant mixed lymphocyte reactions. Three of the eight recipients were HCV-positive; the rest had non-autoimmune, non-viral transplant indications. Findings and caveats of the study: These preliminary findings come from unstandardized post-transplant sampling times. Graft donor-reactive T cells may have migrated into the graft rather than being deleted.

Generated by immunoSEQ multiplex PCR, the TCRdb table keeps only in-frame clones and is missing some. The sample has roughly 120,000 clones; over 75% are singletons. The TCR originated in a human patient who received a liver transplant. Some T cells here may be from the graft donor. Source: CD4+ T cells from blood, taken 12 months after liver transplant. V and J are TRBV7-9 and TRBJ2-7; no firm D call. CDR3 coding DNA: TGTGCCAGCAGCCTCGACCAGAGCTCCTACGAGCAGTACTTC. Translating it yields CASSLDQSSYEQYF.